One TCR beta chain is described in this entry. These data are taken from a study of T cell changes during pregnancy in multiple sclerosis. Some clones are missing from TCRdb's copy, which holds only in-frame ones; the method was immunoSEQ multiplex PCR. The sample consists of roughly 59,000 clones, roughly 93% of them appearing once. This CDR3 has 13 residues. Germline V gene lookup returns CDR1 SNHLY and CDR2 FYNNEI. Trimming took 9 bases from V and 4 from J, leaving 12 bases between them. This sample comprised CD4+ T cells from peripheral blood mononuclear cells, obtained before pregnancy. This sequence joins TRBV2 and TRBJ2-2; the D gene is possibly TRBD2 (5 bases). The TCR sequence derives from a female donor with multiple sclerosis, enrolled in a pregnancy study. CDR3 DNA: TGTGCCAGTAGGACGGGGAGCACCGGGGAGCTGTTTTTT. Translating gives CASRTGSTGELFF.